This entry lists 17 T cell receptor beta chains sequenced from one sample in a study of tumor-infiltrating lymphocytes in primary liver carcinoma. TCR beta cDNA was reverse-transcribed from approximately 0.45 ug of total RNA. The reaction used a constant-region primer and ProtoScript II reverse transcriptase. Library construction for TCR beta comprised three nested multiplex PCR rounds performed with slightly modified ARM-PCR. Rounds one and two of PCR, each of roughly 11 cycles, were primed with TRBV1-TRBV30 forward primers and a C-beta reverse primer. One entry per CDR3 protein, called by TCRdb with MiXCR from the multiplex PCR reads. The profile shows 330,000 or so distinct CDR3 sequences, about 65% of them singletons. Germline DNA was extracted alongside blood RNA, which was obtained from unsorted whole blood. Sequencing was done on a sample of peripheral blood. These receptors came from a man aged 35 to 55 with primary liver carcinoma and hepatitis B virus infection.

To note about this clonotype: Being one base from a much bigger clone, this may be a read error. The chain combines TRBV4-3 with TRBJ2-7; a possible D gene is TRBD2 (6 bases). This CDR3 is 13 amino acids long. V was shortened by 0 bases and J by 10 bases, with 13 bases between the two germline ends. Germline V gene lookup returns CDR1 LGHNA and CDR2 YSLEER. CDR3 nucleotides: TGCGCCAGCAGCCAAGACTCGGGACTGGCTCAGTACTTC. It yields the protein CASSQDSGLAQYF.

This chain's CDR3 is CASSLTGSTGEAFF. CDR3 DNA sequence: TGTGCCAGCAGCTTAACCGGGTCGACAGGAGAAGCTTTCTTT. The chain has TRBV13 and TRBJ1-1; D is perhaps TRBD1 (6 bases). The V gene lost 2 bases and the J gene lost 8 bases, with 15 bases spanning the gap. Germline V gene sequence: CDR1 PRHDT, CDR2 FYEKMQ (reference sequence). This CDR3 comprises 14 residues. Based on the CDR3 plus reference TRBV13 and TRBJ1-1, the full variable domain is AAGVIQSPRHLIKEKRETATLKCYPIPRHDTVYWYQQGPGQDPQFLISFYEKMQSDKGSIPDRFSAQQFSDYHSELNMSSLELGDSALYFCASSLTGSTGEAFFGQGTRLTVV.

Worth noting for this clonotype: Possible read error: a much larger clone is one base away. The V gene is TRBV10-1, the J gene TRBJ2-1; 9 bases map to TRBD1. CDR3 length equals 15 residues. From germline, CDR1 is WNHNN and CDR2 SYGVQD (reference sequence). This chain's CDR3 is CANSEGQGPDNEQFF. DNA for the CDR3: TGCGCCAACAGTGAGGGACAGGGTCCGGACAATGAGCAGTTCTTC.

At least ten counts were recorded for this clonotype. The chain is built from TRBV6-5 and TRBJ1-5; D not resolved. Germline lookup yields CDR1 MNHEY and CDR2 SVGAGI. Trimming removed 6 bases from V and 0 bases from J, with 9 bases in between. This CDR3 region has 14 residues. As DNA, the CDR3 is TGTGCCAGCAGAAGAGCGGATAGCAATCAGCCCCAGCATTTT. It encodes CASRRADSNQPQHF.

This clonotype has just a few counts. V and J are TRBV28 and TRBJ2-7; D is uncertain. The germline V gene has CDR1 MDHEN and CDR2 SYDVKM. This CDR3 contains 14 residues. Trimming removed 5 bases from V and 6 bases from J, with 17 bases in between. CDR3 amino acids: CASSKTERLVEQYF. The CDR3 DNA sequence: TGTGCCAGCAGTAAGACCGAAAGGTTGGTCGAGCAGTACTTC. Drawing the rest from reference TRBV28 and TRBJ2-7, the complete variable domain is DVKVTQSSRYLVKRTGEKVFLECVQDMDHENMFWYRQDPGLGLRLIYFSYDVKMKEKGDIPEGYSVSREKKERFSLILESASTNQTSMYLCASSKTERLVEQYFGPGTRLTVT.

In its sample, this clonotype was seen a few times. This chain uses TRBV6-2 or TRBV6-3 with TRBJ2-1; 9 positions agree with TRBD1. In germline, CDR1 is MNHEY, CDR2 SVGEGT. This CDR3 is built from 14 residues. Trimming took 6 bases from V and 7 from J; bases not matched to a gene: 7. The CDR3 DNA follows: TGTGCCAGCAGATCCGGGACAGGGAATAATGAGCAGTTCTTC. This encodes CASRSGTGNNEQFF.

With respect to this clonotype: This may be a read error, as it is one base from a much larger clone. V usage is TRBV6-1 and J usage is TRBJ1-5; D gene uncertain. The CDR3 has 14 residues. With 2 bases removed from V and 6 bases from J, the gap between germline ends came to 11 bases. Germline CDR1 and CDR2: MNHNS and SASEGT. For the CDR3, the DNA is TGTGCCAGCAGTGAATTTCATGGCAGTCAGCCCCAGCATTTT. Protein: CASSEFHGSQPQHF.

A note on this clonotype: Just one base apart from a much larger clone, this may be a read error. V is TRBV5-5 and J is TRBJ2-2, with D unclear. The CDR3 runs to 15 residues. V was pared by 7 bases and J by 1 base, with 14 bases between. Germline CDR1 is SGHKS and CDR2 is YYEKEE (reference sequence). CDR3 nucleotides: TGTGCCAGCGGCCTTGCACGCGGGAACACCGGGGAGCTGTTTTTT. It specifies CASGLARGNTGELFF.

In its sample, this clonotype was seen once. The DNA for the CDR3 is TGTGCCAGCAGCTTAACCCTAGCGGGACTTGGAGATACGCAGTATTTT. It specifies CASSLTLAGLGDTQYF. The rearrangement joins TRBV7-9 to TRBJ2-3; 9 nucleotides match TRBD2. V trimming: 2 bases; J trimming: 5 bases; junction bases outside the gene matches: 8. The germline V gene encodes CDR1 SEHNR and CDR2 FQNEAQ (reference sequence). The CDR3 has 16 residues.

Concerning this clonotype itself: A much larger clone differs from this one at a single base, so this may be a read error. CDR3 loop: CASSWDISTDTQYF. DNA for the CDR3: TGTGCCAGCAGTTGGGACATCTCCACAGATACGCAGTATTTT. The chain recombines TRBV12-3 or TRBV12-4 with TRBJ2-3; perhaps TRBD1 as D (6 bases). V was trimmed by 4 bases and J by 2 bases, leaving 10 bases between them. This CDR3 region has 14 residues.

Regarding this clonotype: This sequence may be a read error, since a much larger clone differs from it by one base. The chain recombines TRBV6-1 with TRBJ1-2; D is unclear. The germline gives CDR1 MNHNS, CDR2 SASEGT. This CDR3 has 14 residues. The V end lost 4 bases, the J end lost 1 base, and 10 bases lay between the germline ends. CDR3 nucleotides: TGTGCCAGCAGTGTGGACGGCCTTAACTATGGCTACACCTTC. This translates into CASSVDGLNYGYTF.

As to this clonotype: The conserved final phenylalanine or tryptophan is absent from the CDR3, which likely points to a read error. V and J are TRBV28 and TRBJ2-1; D gene uncertain. There are 11 residues in the CDR3. V was shortened by 7 bases and J by 4 bases, with 5 bases between the two germline ends. The germline CDR1 and CDR2 sequences are MDHEN and SYDVKM. The CDR3 here is CASNEYNEQFS. CDR3 bases: TGTGCCAGCAATGAGTACAATGAGCAGTTCTCC.

A note on this clonotype: A much bigger clone sits one base away, suggesting this may be a read error. The rearrangement uses TRBV5-4 and TRBJ2-1, with 7 bases aligning to TRBD1. Germline V CDR1 and CDR2: SGHNT, YYREEE (reference sequence). Trimming at V came to 6 bases and at J to 3 bases, leaving 12 bases not matched to a gene. The CDR3 extends over 16 amino acids. DNA for the CDR3: TGTGCCAGCAATCCCGAGACAGGGTCAGGCTACAATGAGCAGTTCTTC. This translates into CASNPETGSGYNEQFF.

In its sample, this clonotype was seen once. A read error may explain this, as a much larger clone is one base away. This rearrangement joins TRBV10-3 to TRBJ2-7; 11 bases are shared with TRBD1. V lost 7 bases, J lost 7 bases, and 9 bases stayed unmatched. This CDR3 region has 14 residues. From germline, CDR1 is ENHRY and CDR2 SYGVKD. The CDR3 DNA reads as TGTGCCATCAAAACCGGGACAGGGGGTGAAGAGCAGTACTTC. It yields the protein CAIKTGTGGEEQYF.

This clonotype occurred once. A much larger clone is a single base away; this may be a read error. J is TRBJ2-4 and V is TRBV12-3 or TRBV12-4, with a tentative D call TRBD2 (6 bases). The CDR3 covers 14 residues. The CDR3 DNA reads TGTGCCAGCACCCATAGCGGAGCCGAAAACATTCAGTACTTC. Protein product: CASTHSGAENIQYF.

A word on this clonotype: This may be a read error: a much more frequent sequence differs by one nucleotide. The chain is built from TRBV10-3 and TRBJ2-5; 9 nucleotides agree with TRBD2. This CDR3 contains 15 residues. Germline loops: CDR1 ENHRY, CDR2 SYGVKD. Written as DNA, the CDR3 is TGTGTCATCAGTGAGTCGTCACTAGCGGGAGAGACCCAGTACTTC. Amino acids: CVISESSLAGETQYF.

The CDR3: CASSFTGADTQYF. CDR3 sequence (DNA): TGCGCCAGCAGCTTTACAGGTGCAGATACGCAGTATTTT. The genes are TRBV5-1 and TRBJ2-3; D is perhaps TRBD1 (5 bases). Germline V gene sequence: CDR1 SGHRS, CDR2 YFSETQ. The CDR3 has 13 amino acids. Trimming stripped 2 bases from V and 4 bases from J, with 8 bases between.